Below are 9 T cell receptor beta chains sequenced from a single sample in a study of regulatory T cells in long-lasting Graves disease. The sample's time point: newly diagnosed GD, antithyroid drugs for less than 3 months. The TCR library used RNA extracted from PBMCs. Building the TCR beta libraries relied on iRepertoire HTBI primers, and CDR3 regions underwent Arm-PCR. Using its own MiXCR run on the multiplex PCR reads, TCRdb lists one record per CDR3 protein. The sample shows fewer than 450,000 distinct CDR3 sequences, about 15% of them seen only once. The same sample was also studied in work on T cells in Graves' hyperthyroidism and ophthalmopathy.

This sample comprised peripheral blood mononuclear cells (PBMCs), obtained at new diagnosis, from a patient treated with antithyroid drugs. These receptors all come from a woman in her forties with Graves disease.

This clonotype was recorded many times. The rearrangement joins TRBV12-3 or TRBV12-4 to TRBJ2-1; 11 bases agree with TRBD2. The V gene end was trimmed by 7 bases and the J gene end by 5 bases; junction bases not matched to a gene: 19. CDR3 length: 19 residues. Here the CDR3 DNA reads TGTGCCAGCAAGTTAAGGGGCTTATATAGCGGGAGGGAGGACAATGAGCAGTTCTTC. It encodes CASKLRGLYSGREDNEQFF.

This clonotype was seen many times. The chain has TRBV2 and TRBJ1-2; 7 bases match TRBD1. Germline CDR1 and CDR2: SNHLY and FYNNEI. Trimming cost V 8 bases and J 1 base; bases outside gene matches: 7. This CDR3 is 14 amino acids long. Here the CDR3 reads CASAPGQINYGYTF. The CDR3 DNA follows: TGTGCCAGCGCGCCGGGACAGATTAACTATGGCTACACCTTC.

This clonotype was seen at least ten times. The rearrangement uses TRBV19 and TRBJ2-7, with D perhaps TRBD1 or TRBD2 (5 bases each). Germline V CDR1 and CDR2: LNHDA, SQIVND (reference sequence). V was cut by 3 bases and J by 4 bases, with 10 bases left in between. The CDR3 totals 13 residues. The CDR3 sequence is CASSIRDGYEQYF. CDR3 nucleotides: TGTGCCAGTAGTATTAGGGACGGGTACGAGCAGTACTTC.

This clonotype was seen repeatedly, ten times or more. The J gene is TRBJ2-1, the V gene TRBV30, with 11 positions matching TRBD2. Trimming cost V 3 bases and J 3 bases; bases outside gene matches: 4. Looked up from germline, CDR1 is GTSNPN and CDR2 is SVGIG (reference sequence). The CDR3 totals 15 residues. CDR3 loop: CAWSRGLADYNEQFF. The CDR3 coding sequence is TGTGCCTGGAGCCGGGGACTAGCGGACTACAATGAGCAGTTCTTC.

This clonotype was seen at least ten times. V is TRBV12-3 or TRBV12-4 and J is TRBJ2-3; D not resolved. Trimming took 7 bases from V and 1 from J, leaving 9 bases between them. This CDR3 is built from 13 residues. The CDR3 DNA sequence: TGTGCCAGCACCTCCGGCGGCACAGATACGCAGTATTTT. Translated: CASTSGGTDTQYF.

This clonotype was counted a few times. A read error may be the cause here, since a much bigger clone is one base away. This chain joins TRBV11-3 and TRBJ2-1; D may be TRBD1 or TRBD2 (5 bases each). Germline lookup yields CDR1 SGHNT and CDR2 YENEEA. This CDR3 has 16 residues. The CDR3 here is CASSLVWDRDYNGQFF. The CDR3 DNA follows: TGTGCCAGCAGCTTAGTGTGGGACCGCGACTACAATGGGCAGTTCTTC.

This clonotype was seen ten or more times. The chain employs TRBV29-1 and TRBJ1-1; 8 bases are a match to TRBD1. CDR1 and CDR2 (germline): SQVTM, ANQGSEA. Trimming cost V 4 bases and J 6 bases; bases outside gene matches: 13. The CDR3 contains 15 residues. The chain's CDR3 is CSVGPGQGRFSEAFF. In DNA form, the CDR3 reads TGCAGCGTTGGGCCAGGACAGGGTAGATTCTCTGAAGCTTTCTTT. Full variable domain (missing parts from reference TRBV29-1 and TRBJ1-1): SAVISQKPSRDICQRGTSLTIQCQVDSQVTMMFWYRQQPGQSLTLIATANQGSEATYESGFVIDKFPISRPNLTFSTLTVSNMSPEDSSIYLCSVGPGQGRFSEAFFGQGTRLTVV.

This clonotype showed up many times. This rearrangement joins TRBV19 to TRBJ2-5; TRBD1 or TRBD2 may be the D gene (5 bases each). CDR3 length: 15 residues. V gave up 1 base and J gave up 5 bases, with 14 bases separating them. Looked up from germline, CDR1 is LNHDA and CDR2 is SQIVND (reference sequence). The CDR3 DNA sequence: TGTGCCAGTAGTATAGTGTACGACGAGGGGGAGACCCAGTACTTC. It yields the protein CASSIVYDEGETQYF.

The CDR3 region is CASSYRGLNTDTQYF. In DNA form, the CDR3 reads TGTGCCAGCAGTTACCGAGGACTAAACACAGATACGCAGTATTTT. The chain recombines TRBV6-2 or TRBV6-3 with TRBJ2-3, with D maybe TRBD2 (6 bases). Trimming stripped 2 bases from V and 2 bases from J, with 11 bases between. The germline gives CDR1 MNHEY, CDR2 SVGEGT. The CDR3 has 15 residues.